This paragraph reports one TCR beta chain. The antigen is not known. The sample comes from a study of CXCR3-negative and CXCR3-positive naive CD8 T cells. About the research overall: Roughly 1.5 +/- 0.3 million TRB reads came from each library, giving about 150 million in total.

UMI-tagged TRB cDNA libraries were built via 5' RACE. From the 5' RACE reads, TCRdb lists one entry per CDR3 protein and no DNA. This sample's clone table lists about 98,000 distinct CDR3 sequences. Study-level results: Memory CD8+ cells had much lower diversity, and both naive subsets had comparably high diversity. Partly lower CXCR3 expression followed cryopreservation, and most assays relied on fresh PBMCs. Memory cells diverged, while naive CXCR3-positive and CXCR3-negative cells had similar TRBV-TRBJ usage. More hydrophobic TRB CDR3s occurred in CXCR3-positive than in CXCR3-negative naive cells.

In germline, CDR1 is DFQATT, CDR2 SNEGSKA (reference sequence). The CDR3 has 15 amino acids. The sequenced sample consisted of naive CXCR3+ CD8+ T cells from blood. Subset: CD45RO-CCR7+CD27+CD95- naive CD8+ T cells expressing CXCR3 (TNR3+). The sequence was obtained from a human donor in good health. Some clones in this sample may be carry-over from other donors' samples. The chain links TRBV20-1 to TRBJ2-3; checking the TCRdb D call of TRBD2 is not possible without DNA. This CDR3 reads CSARRTSGDTDTQYF.